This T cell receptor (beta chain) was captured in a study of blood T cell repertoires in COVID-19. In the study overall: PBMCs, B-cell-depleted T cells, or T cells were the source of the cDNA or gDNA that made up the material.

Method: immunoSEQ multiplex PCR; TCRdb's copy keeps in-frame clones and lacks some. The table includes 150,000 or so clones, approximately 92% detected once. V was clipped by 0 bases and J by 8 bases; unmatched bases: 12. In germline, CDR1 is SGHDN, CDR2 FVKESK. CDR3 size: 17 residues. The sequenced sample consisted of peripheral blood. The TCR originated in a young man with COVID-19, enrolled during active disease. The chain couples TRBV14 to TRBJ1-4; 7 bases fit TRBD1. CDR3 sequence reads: CASSQDRWTGQSEKLFF. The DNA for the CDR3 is TGTGCCAGCAGCCAAGATCGGTGGACAGGACAATCGGAAAAACTGTTTTTT.